This T cell receptor beta chain was identified in a study of blood T cell repertoires in COVID-19. This CDR3 region has 14 residues. In the authors' methods: Reference gene primer amplification in the assay estimated nucleated cell counts. The repertoire was sequenced with immunoSEQ multiplex PCR; TCRdb's copy has only in-frame clones and lacks some. V, J and clone size were drawn from that table, and D and trimming were deduced from the DNA. The sample yields around 100,000 clones, 70% to 90% seen once. The source of this sequence is a woman in her 70s who had recovered from COVID-19. Sequenced input: peripheral blood. V usage is TRBV1 and J usage is TRBJ2-3; the table's D call, TRBD2, was not checked against the DNA. TRBV1 constitutes a pseudogene. In nucleotides, the CDR3 is TGCACCAGCAGCCAACCCCACGGTGGAGATACGCAGTATTTT. Its protein is CTSSQPHGGDTQYF.